The entry that follows covers one T cell receptor (beta chain) sequence. The clone's antigen remains unknown. No much larger clone exists at a distance of one base, and base qualities are not known. The time point label of this sample denotes: baseline before oral tofacitinib. Lesional scalp punch biopsies and peripheral blood were collected from alopecia areata patients. PBMCs were separated by density centrifugation and stained for CD3, CD4 and CD8, after which CD4+ and CD8+ T cells were sorted on a FACSAria. The record originates from a study of CD8+ T cells in alopecia areata (dated by TCRdb to between 2018 and 2020). As for the study more broadly: The treated patients, all with moderate-to-severe alopecia areata, were enrolled in an open-label pilot trial of oral tofacitinib given at 5 to 10 mg twice daily. RNA was extracted with the PAXgene miRNA kit for fixed scalp, the miRNeasy kit for PBMCs, and the RNeasy kit for mouse skin. Patients on tofacitinib were biopsied at baseline and after 4 and 24 weeks of treatment, and several of the patients also had a later scalp biopsy. To study T cell clonal expansion in alopecia areata, the researchers applied high-throughput TCRbeta sequencing to both the C3H/HeJ mouse model and human patients. Patients stayed on tofacitinib for 6 to 18 months and then had 6 months of follow-up off drug so that delayed response and recurrence could be assessed. Human TCRbeta sequencing covered scalp tissue and sorted CD4+ and CD8+ peripheral blood T cells from patchy and totalis/universalis alopecia areata patients and healthy controls. TCRbeta CDR3 regions were amplified by immunoSEQ multiplex PCR using 35 Vbeta forward and 13 Jbeta reverse primers. Clonality in the scalp was compared among normal scalp (n=4), patchy alopecia areata scalp (n=8), and alopecia totalis/universalis scalp (n=8).

Beyond this particular receptor, the publication reports: Scalp TCR repertoire analysis is complicated because resident alphabeta T cells in normal human skin are also sequenced, whereas mouse skin is dominated by gammadelta T cells. Shared TCR sequences between patients were less evident than in mice, which may be partly attributable to HLA diversity in the patient population. Compared with normal scalp, lesional scalp, particularly in alopecia totalis/universalis, had higher clonality and more expanded CD8+ clones, which suggests antigenic drive.

The receptor library was made with the immunoSEQ multiplex PCR assay. To provide template for TCR sequencing, every sample had RNA extracted and reverse transcribed into cDNA. First-strand cDNA was synthesized with SuperScript III using a 2:1 mix of oligo-dT and random hexamers. A synthetic immune receptor repertoire was used to assess amplification bias, and residual bias was removed computationally. Per the source publication's procedure: Raw reads were preprocessed to remove errors, and CDR3 was defined according to IMGT conventions as the region from the conserved cysteine to phenylalanine. Clonality was computed by normalizing Shannon entropy by log2 of the number of productive unique TCRs and subtracting the result from 1. Scalp TCRbeta sequences were cross-referenced with sorted blood CD4 and CD8 repertoires so that the CD4 or CD8 identity of scalp clones could be inferred. The source is immuneACCESS, and TCRdb retained only in-frame sequences with V and J called. Part of the clones is not carried over; for the studies checked, unresolved V genes explain less than half of this, and the remainder is unexplained. The V and J calls and clone size come from that table; D and trimming were worked out from the DNA. The sample table holds 110,000 to 150,000 clones, of which around 58% were seen once. The ten largest clones capture nearly 6.5% of the sample.

V loses 1 base of germline sequence and J loses 4 bases, and the interval between the two ends is 15 bases. Taken from cysteine to phenylalanine, the CDR3 has 16 residues. Of all the DNA, just the CDR3 is kept, 48 bases in frame from base 1. Taken from the germline V gene, the CDR1 and CDR2 loops are LGHNA and YNFKEQ. The material sequenced was CD4+ T cells sorted from blood, taken at week 0. The chain is made from TRBV4-2 and TRBJ2-3; no D gene can be assigned with confidence. This TCR was sampled from a human donor with alopecia areata. The DNA sequence is given as TGTGCCAGCAGCCAAGCGGGTGGAAGAGGTCCAGATACGCAGTATTTT. Its translation is CASSQAGGRGPDTQYF.